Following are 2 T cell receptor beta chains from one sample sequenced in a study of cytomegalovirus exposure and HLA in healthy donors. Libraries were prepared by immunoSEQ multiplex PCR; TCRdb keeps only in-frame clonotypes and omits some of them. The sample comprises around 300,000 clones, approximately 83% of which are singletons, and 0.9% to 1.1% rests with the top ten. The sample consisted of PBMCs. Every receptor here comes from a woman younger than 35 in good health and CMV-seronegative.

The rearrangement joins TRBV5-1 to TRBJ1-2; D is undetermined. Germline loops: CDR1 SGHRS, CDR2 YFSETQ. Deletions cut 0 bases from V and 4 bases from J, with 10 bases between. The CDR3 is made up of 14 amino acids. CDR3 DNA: TGCGCCAGCAGCTTGGAGCCCCGAGGCTATGGCTACACCTTC. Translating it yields CASSLEPRGYGYTF.

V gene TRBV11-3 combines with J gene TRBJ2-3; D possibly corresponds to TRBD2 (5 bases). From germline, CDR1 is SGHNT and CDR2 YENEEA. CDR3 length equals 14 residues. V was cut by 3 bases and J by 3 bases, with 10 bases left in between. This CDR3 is CASSFRTGTDTQYF. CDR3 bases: TGTGCCAGCAGCTTTAGGACTGGGACAGATACGCAGTATTTT.